One and the same sample provided the 3 T cell receptor beta chains below, sequenced in a study of T cells in tumors after PD-1 blockade. TCRdb's table, derived via immunoSEQ multiplex PCR, lists solely in-frame clones and lacks some. The sample has some 47,000 clones, just under 80% seen once. Sequences were derived from PBMCs, sampled before anti-PD-1 treatment. The receptor set was obtained from a human donor with basal cell carcinoma.

On this clone itself: Other DNA variants within this sample encode the same CDR3. The chain employs TRBV28 and TRBJ1-2, with D hard to call. Deletions cut 6 bases from V and 3 bases from J, with 11 bases between. This CDR3 contains 13 residues. CDR1 and CDR2 (germline): MDHEN, SYDVKM. This CDR3 reads CASRERQHYGYTF. The CDR3 region has the DNA TGTGCCAGCAGAGAGCGGCAGCACTATGGCTACACCTTC.

V usage is TRBV15 and J usage is TRBJ1-2; 9 bases are a match to TRBD1. Trimming at V came to 8 bases and at J to 8 bases, leaving 9 bases not matched to a gene. The CDR3 is made up of 13 amino acids. Germline loops: CDR1 LNHNV, CDR2 YYDKDF (reference sequence). CDR3 nucleotide sequence: TGTGCCACCTCGACAGGGGGAAGGGAAGGCTACACCTTC. This codes for CATSTGGREGYTF.

The chain combines TRBV24-1 with TRBJ2-4; D is ambiguous. The germline gives CDR1 KGHDR, CDR2 SFDVKD. Trimming took off 4 bases at V and 1 base at J, with 16 bases between the two ends. The CDR3 extends over 17 amino acids. CDR3 loop: CATSESSPAGAKNIQYF. The CDR3 DNA reads as TGTGCCACCAGTGAGTCATCGCCGGCTGGGGCCAAAAACATTCAGTACTTC.